A single TCR beta chain is shown here with its context. The target antigen is unknown. Profiled with immunoSEQ multiplex PCR; TCRdb holds only in-frame clones, not every one. The profile shows 100,000 or so clones, around nine tenths of them singletons. The V segment lost 5 bases and the J segment 7 bases; nucleotides outside the gene matches: 6. The germline V gene has CDR1 LNHDA and CDR2 SQIVND (reference sequence). This CDR3 comprises 14 residues. These data belong to a study of identifying expanded T cells in peripheral blood. Study conclusions and caveats: Across healthy donors, higher total template counts meant significantly greater approximately two-week count variance. About 1.2 clones differed between technical replicates, versus about 15 and 19 over time.

Healthy donors had no documented immune events, such as infections, while sampled. The TCR comes from a person between 18 and 75 years old in good health. The sequenced sample consisted of blood. The chain recombines TRBV19 with TRBJ2-1, with 9 nucleotides matching TRBD1. The CDR3: CASSFRDRVNEQFF. CDR3 in DNA: TGTGCCAGTAGTTTCCGGGACAGGGTAAATGAGCAGTTCTTC.